This T cell receptor beta chain was sequenced in a study of control samples from healthy donors and cancer patients. The germline V gene encodes CDR1 SGHVS and CDR2 FQNEAQ. V lost 3 bases, J lost 7 bases, and 8 bases stayed unmatched. The CDR3 has 15 amino acids. TCRdb's table, derived via immunoSEQ multiplex PCR, lists solely in-frame clones and lacks some. The specimen's table records approximately 190,000 clones. Sequencing input: blood. The sequence was obtained from a woman aged 25 to 39 in good health. The gene calls are TRBV7-8 and TRBJ1-4, with TRBD1 matching 7 bases. In DNA form, the CDR3 reads TGTGCCAGCAGCTTTAAAGGGGGCGTACGTGAAAAACTGTTTTTT. This translates into CASSFKGGVREKLFF.